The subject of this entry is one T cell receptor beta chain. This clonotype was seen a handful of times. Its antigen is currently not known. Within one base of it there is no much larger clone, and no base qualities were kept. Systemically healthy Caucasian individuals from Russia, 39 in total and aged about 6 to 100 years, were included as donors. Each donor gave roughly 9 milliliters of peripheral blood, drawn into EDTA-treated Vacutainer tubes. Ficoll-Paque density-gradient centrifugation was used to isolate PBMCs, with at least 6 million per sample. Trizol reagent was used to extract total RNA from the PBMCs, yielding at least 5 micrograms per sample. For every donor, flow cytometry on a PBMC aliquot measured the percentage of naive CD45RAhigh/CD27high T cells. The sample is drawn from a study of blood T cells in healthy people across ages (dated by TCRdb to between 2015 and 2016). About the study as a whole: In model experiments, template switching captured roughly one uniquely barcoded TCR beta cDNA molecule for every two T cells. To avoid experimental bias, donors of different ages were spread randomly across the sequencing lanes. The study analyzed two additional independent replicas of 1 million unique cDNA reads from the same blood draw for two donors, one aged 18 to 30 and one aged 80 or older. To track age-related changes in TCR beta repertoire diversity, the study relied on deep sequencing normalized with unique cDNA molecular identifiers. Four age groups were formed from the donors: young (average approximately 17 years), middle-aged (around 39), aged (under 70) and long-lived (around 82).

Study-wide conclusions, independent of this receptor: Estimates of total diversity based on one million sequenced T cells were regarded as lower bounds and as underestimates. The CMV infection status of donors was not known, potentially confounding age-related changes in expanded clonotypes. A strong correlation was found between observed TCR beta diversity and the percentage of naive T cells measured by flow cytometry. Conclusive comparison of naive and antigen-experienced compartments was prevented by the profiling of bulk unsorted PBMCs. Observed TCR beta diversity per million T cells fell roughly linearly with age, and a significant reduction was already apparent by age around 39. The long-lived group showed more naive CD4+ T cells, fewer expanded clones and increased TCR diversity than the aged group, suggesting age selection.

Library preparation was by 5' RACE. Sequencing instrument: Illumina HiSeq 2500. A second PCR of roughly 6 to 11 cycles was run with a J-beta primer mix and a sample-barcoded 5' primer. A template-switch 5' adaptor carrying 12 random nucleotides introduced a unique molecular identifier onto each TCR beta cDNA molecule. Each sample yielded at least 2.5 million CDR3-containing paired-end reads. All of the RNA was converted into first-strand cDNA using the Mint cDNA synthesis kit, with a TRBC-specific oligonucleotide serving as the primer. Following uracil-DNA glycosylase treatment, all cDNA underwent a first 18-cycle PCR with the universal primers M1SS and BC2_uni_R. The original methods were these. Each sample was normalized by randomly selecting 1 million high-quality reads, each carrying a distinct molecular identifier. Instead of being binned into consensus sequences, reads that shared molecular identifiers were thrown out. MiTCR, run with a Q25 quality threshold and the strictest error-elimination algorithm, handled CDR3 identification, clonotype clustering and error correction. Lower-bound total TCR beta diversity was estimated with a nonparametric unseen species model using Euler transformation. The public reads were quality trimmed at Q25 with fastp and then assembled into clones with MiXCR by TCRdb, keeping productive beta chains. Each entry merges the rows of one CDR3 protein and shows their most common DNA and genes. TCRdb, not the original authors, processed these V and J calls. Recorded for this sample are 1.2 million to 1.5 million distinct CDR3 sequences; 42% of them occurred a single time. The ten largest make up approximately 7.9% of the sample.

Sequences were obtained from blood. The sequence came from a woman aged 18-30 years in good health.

The CDR3 loop reads CSARRTGGLGEAFF. The DNA is TGCAGTGCTAGACGGACAGGGGGCTTGGGGGAAGCTTTCTTT. The chain joins TRBV20-1 to TRBJ1-1, with TRBD1 identical over 11 junction bases. Trimming leaves V shorter by 2 bases and J shorter by 8 bases, with the junction holding 7 bases beyond the gene matches. The germline V gene (reference sequence) provides CDR1 DFQATT and CDR2 SNEGSKA. The CDR3 holds 14 amino acids from the cysteine to the phenylalanine. The entry retains the CDR3 DNA only, 42 bases that are in frame from base 1.